This TCR beta chain emerged from a study of cytomegalovirus exposure and HLA in healthy donors. Study-wide results and limits: More than 150 TCR beta chains were listed as cytomegalovirus-associated.

Points on this clone: Its antigen is still unknown.

The primer mix had 60 Vbeta and 13 Jbeta primers. Measured with immunoSEQ multiplex PCR; TCRdb has only the in-frame clones, and not every one. The sample holds roughly 120,000 clones; under 85% are singletons and the top ten take over 1.5%. Trimming took off 0 bases at V and 3 bases at J, with 5 bases between the two ends. CDR1 is PRHDT, CDR2 FYEKMQ, per germline (reference sequence). The CDR3 loop spans 13 amino acids. Sequenced material: PBMCs. The chain joins TRBV13 to TRBJ1-2; D is unclear. This TCR came from a woman under 30 in good health and CMV-seronegative. In nucleotides, the CDR3 is TGTGCCAGCAGCTTAGGCCGGGACTATGGCTACACCTTC. Translated, it gives CASSLGRDYGYTF.